These 24 T cell receptor beta chains came from one sample sequenced in a study of T-cell reconstitution after alpha-beta-depleted transplantation in children. This sample's TCRbeta library carried unique molecular identifier barcodes. TCRdb passed the PCR reads through MiXCR, listing each CDR3 protein once. Found here are tens of thousands of distinct CDR3 sequences, around 8.8% of them singletons; the top ten hold 27%. Sequenced here: PBMCs, mostly from graft donor cells, sampled 60 days after TCRalphabeta/CD19-depleted stem cell transplant. The receptors were sampled from a male patient aged 2-10 years who had a stem cell transplant for chronic granulomatous disease, so the T cells may come from the graft donor.

By share, this clonotype ranks as medium-sized. Here the CDR3 reads CASSLGDEQYF. The CDR3 nucleotides read TGTGCCAGCAGCTTGGGGGACGAGCAGTACTTC. J is TRBJ2-7 and V is TRBV13, with D perhaps being TRBD1 or TRBD2 (5 bases each). V gave up 3 bases and J gave up 5 bases, with 5 bases separating them. The CDR3 length is 11 residues. From germline, CDR1 is PRHDT and CDR2 FYEKMQ (reference sequence).

This clonotype has a count of ten or more. The rearrangement uses TRBV7-2 and TRBJ1-6, with 7 bases aligning to TRBD1. The trim removed 6 bases at V and 7 bases at J, leaving 9 bases unmatched. This CDR3 has 15 residues. Germline CDR1 reads SGHTA; CDR2 reads FQGNSA. CDR3 in amino acids: CASRAGGRGNSPLHF. As DNA, the CDR3 is TGTGCCAGCAGGGCAGGGGGTAGAGGAAATTCACCCCTCCACTTT. The variable domain in full, with the rest retrieved from reference TRBV7-2 and TRBJ1-6, is GAGVSQSPSNKVTEKGKDVELRCDPISGHTALYWYRQSLGQGLEFLIYFQGNSAPDKSGLPSDRFSAERTGGSVSTLTIQRTQQEDSAVYLCASRAGGRGNSPLHFGNGTRLTVT.

This clonotype was seen many times. The chain recombines TRBV28 with TRBJ1-2; a possible D gene is TRBD1 (6 bases). Looked up from germline, CDR1 is MDHEN and CDR2 is SYDVKM. The V end was cut by 9 bases, the J end by 4 bases, with 21 bases between. This CDR3 is built from 15 residues. The CDR3 sequence: CASISPGQGVYGYTF. DNA for the CDR3: TGTGCCAGTATTTCCCCGGGACAAGGTGTCTATGGCTACACCTTC.

This clonotype was seen many times. J is TRBJ2-5 and V is TRBV24-1, with TRBD1 matching over 7 bases. J gave up 8 bases and V 3 bases, and 14 bases lay outside the gene matches. The CDR3 consists of 16 residues. Germline loops: CDR1 KGHDR, CDR2 SFDVKD. The CDR3 loop is CATSDVDQGDKGTQYF. CDR3 nucleotide sequence: TGTGCCACCAGTGATGTTGACCAGGGGGACAAAGGTACCCAGTACTTC.

In its sample, this clonotype was seen many times. The chain recombines TRBV29-1 with TRBJ2-1; 13 bases line up with TRBD2. This CDR3 has 17 amino acids. Germline V CDR1 and CDR2: SQVTM, ANQGSEA. J gave up 7 bases and V 6 bases, and 15 bases lay outside the gene matches. The CDR3 DNA reads TGCAGCGTCCTACCGATTGGACTAGCGGGAGAGAGGAATGAGCAGTTCTTC. It is translated as CSVLPIGLAGERNEQFF.

This clonotype was seen at least ten times. The CDR3 here is CSARRSPSTDTQYF. The CDR3 DNA is TGCAGTGCTAGGAGGTCCCCTAGCACAGATACGCAGTATTTT. V gene TRBV20-1 combines with J gene TRBJ2-3; D gene uncertain. Germline CDR1 reads DFQATT; CDR2 reads SNEGSKA (reference sequence). V lost 3 bases and J lost 0, with 10 bases in between. This CDR3 contains 14 residues.

This clonotype was seen a few times. V and J are TRBV5-5 and TRBJ1-1, with D possibly matching TRBD1 (5 bases). Germline CDR1 is SGHKS and CDR2 is YYEKEE (reference sequence). The CDR3 consists of 12 residues. Trimming shortened V by 4 bases and J by 10 bases, and 14 bases separated the two germline ends. The CDR3: CASSIHGGGAFF. The CDR3 DNA reads as TGTGCCAGCAGCATTCACGGGGGGGGAGCTTTCTTT.

This clonotype showed up just a few times. This chain uses TRBV7-2 with TRBJ2-1, with TRBD2 identical over 7 bases. Germline assignment: CDR1 SGHTA and CDR2 FQGNSA. Unmatched junction bases numbered 16, after V lost 5 bases and J lost 6 bases. This CDR3 has 17 residues. CDR3 nucleotides: TGTGCCAGCAGCCATGCCCAACTAGCGCGACTCCCCAATGAGCAGTTCTTC. This gives the protein CASSHAQLARLPNEQFF.

This clonotype came up many times. This chain links TRBV4-3 with TRBJ1-2; D not resolved. Trimming took off 3 bases at V and 4 bases at J, with 12 bases between the two ends. This CDR3 has 14 amino acids. Germline V gene data show CDR1 as LGHNA and CDR2 as YSLEER. The CDR3 reads CASSQVPSVYGYTF. For the CDR3, the DNA is TGCGCCAGCAGCCAGGTACCTTCGGTCTATGGCTACACCTTC.

The chain joins TRBV30 to TRBJ2-1, with D maybe TRBD2 (5 bases). Trimming pared 5 bases from V and 4 bases from J, leaving 15 bases between. This CDR3 has 14 residues. Per the germline V gene, CDR1 is GTSNPN and CDR2 is SVGIG (reference sequence). DNA of the CDR3: TGTGCCTGGTCCGCTAAGCGGTCTTACAATGAGCAGTTCTTC. This codes for CAWSAKRSYNEQFF.

This clonotype was observed many times. The rearrangement links TRBV5-6 to TRBJ2-6; the D call may be TRBD1 or TRBD2 (5 bases each). V shed 4 bases and J shed 0 bases, with 11 bases lying between them. This CDR3 spans 16 amino acids. Germline V gene data show CDR1 as SGHDT and CDR2 as YYEEEE. Here the CDR3 DNA reads TGTGCCAGCAGCGGGGGACCGAGCTCTGGGGCCAACGTCCTGACTTTC. The encoded protein is CASSGGPSSGANVLTF.

This clonotype was seen at least ten times. The CDR3 bases are TGTGCCAGCAGCCAAGTGCTTAGCGGGAGGAGAGCCTACAATGAGCAGTTCTTC. Protein product: CASSQVLSGRRAYNEQFF. V and J are TRBV14 and TRBJ2-1; 10 nucleotides agree with TRBD2. The germline CDR1 and CDR2 sequences are SGHDN and FVKESK. The CDR3 consists of 18 residues. Trimming took 1 base from V and 2 from J; bases not matched to a gene: 8.

This clonotype has a count of ten or more. This rearrangement joins TRBV27 to TRBJ2-7; the D gene is possibly TRBD1 (6 bases). Germline assignment: CDR1 MNHEY and CDR2 SMNVEV (reference sequence). The CDR3 has 13 residues. V was clipped by 8 bases and J by 3 bases, with 14 bases between them. The CDR3 loop reads CASRDILNYEQYF. In DNA, the CDR3 is TGTGCCAGCCGGGACATCCTGAACTACGAGCAGTACTTC.

In its sample, this clonotype was seen many times. V is TRBV6-1 and J is TRBJ1-5, with D uncertain. The CDR3 consists of 13 residues. In germline, CDR1 is MNHNS, CDR2 SASEGT. Trimming removed 4 bases from V and 2 bases from J, with 6 bases in between. The CDR3 sequence: CASSAKGNQPQHF. CDR3 DNA: TGTGCCAGCAGTGCGAAGGGCAATCAGCCCCAGCATTTT.

The chain is built from TRBV6-5 and TRBJ2-1; D possibly corresponds to TRBD2 (5 bases). Germline V CDR1 and CDR2: MNHEY, SVGAGI. V was trimmed by 4 bases and J by 2 bases, leaving 12 bases between them. The CDR3 spans 15 residues. For the CDR3, the DNA is TGTGCCAGCAGTTTGCGCGACGGGACCTACAATGAGCAGTTCTTC. This gives the protein CASSLRDGTYNEQFF.

This clonotype occurred many times. The V gene is TRBV29-1, the J gene TRBJ2-5; possibly TRBD1 for D (5 bases). The germline V and J ends were trimmed by 4 bases and 2 bases, with 17 bases remaining between them. The length of the CDR3 is 15 residues. The germline V gene encodes CDR1 SQVTM and CDR2 ANQGSEA. Written as DNA, the CDR3 is TGCAGCGTTGGTACGGTTTGGACAAGACAAGAGACCCAGTACTTC. It encodes CSVGTVWTRQETQYF.

This clonotype was seen ten or more times. J is TRBJ2-6 and V is TRBV7-2; either TRBD1 or TRBD2 may supply D (5 bases each). This CDR3 region has 17 residues. The V gene's germline CDR1 is SGHTA and CDR2 FQGNSA. V was cut by 0 bases and J by 1 base, with 10 bases left in between. The CDR3 here is CASSLALGVSGANVLTF. The DNA of the CDR3 is TGTGCCAGCAGCTTAGCATTGGGGGTTTCTGGGGCCAACGTCCTGACTTTC.

This clonotype has just a few counts. V usage is TRBV4-2 and J usage is TRBJ2-1; 13 nucleotides match TRBD2. The CDR3 extends over 15 amino acids. With V trimmed by 0 bases and J by 8 bases, 1 base remained unmatched. Germline lookup yields CDR1 LGHNA and CDR2 YNFKEQ. The CDR3 DNA follows: TGTGCCAGCAGCCAAGAACTAGCGGGAGGGGATGAGCAGTTCTTC. Protein: CASSQELAGGDEQFF.

The chain combines TRBV6-5 with TRBJ2-6; D not resolved. The V gene's germline CDR1 is MNHEY and CDR2 SVGAGI. V shed 1 base and J shed 0 bases, with 4 bases lying between them. The CDR3 has 15 amino acids. CDR3 DNA sequence: TGTGCCAGCAGTTACTGGGACTCTGGGGCCAACGTCCTGACTTTC. This codes for CASSYWDSGANVLTF.

This clonotype was recorded a few times. The chain joins TRBV6-1 to TRBJ2-5; the match to TRBD2 covers 10 bases. The J segment lost 5 bases and the V segment lost 2 bases, leaving 5 bases of the junction unmatched. CDR3 length equals 15 residues. The germline CDR1 and CDR2 sequences are MNHNS and SASEGT. The CDR3 DNA reads as TGTGCCAGCAGTGAACTAGCGGGAGAGGTGGAGACCCAGTACTTC. Its protein is CASSELAGEVETQYF.

This clonotype was seen a few times. This rearrangement joins TRBV4-3 to TRBJ2-6; D is unresolved. Trimming took 0 bases from V and 1 from J, leaving 7 bases between them. Germline-derived CDR1 and CDR2 are LGHNA and YSLEER. The CDR3 is 16 residues long. CDR3 residues: CASSQDVGSGANVLTF. In DNA, the CDR3 is TGCGCCAGCAGCCAAGATGTGGGGTCTGGGGCCAACGTCCTGACTTTC.

In this sample, this clonotype turned up many times. The chain joins TRBV6-5 to TRBJ1-1; D is perhaps TRBD1 (6 bases). V was pared by 2 bases and J by 2 bases, with 15 bases between. Germline CDR1 MNHEY, CDR2 SVGAGI. The CDR3 has 16 residues. The CDR3 nucleotides are TGTGCCAGCAGTTACCTCGGGGGGCGCGGAAACACTGAAGCTTTCTTT. Its translation is CASSYLGGRGNTEAFF.

The genes are TRBV9 and TRBJ2-7, with D unresolved. Germline CDR1 SGDLS, CDR2 YYNGEE. The CDR3 has 15 amino acids. Trimming removed 0 bases at V and 3 bases at J, with 13 bases between. In DNA form, the CDR3 reads TGTGCCAGCAGCGTAGCCTTAGGGCTAAACTACGAGCAGTACTTC. Amino acids: CASSVALGLNYEQYF.

This chain uses TRBV21-1 with TRBJ2-7; TRBD2 is taken as the D call from the table, unchecked against the DNA. TRBV21-1 is marked as a pseudogene. This CDR3 is 16 amino acids long. CDR3 in amino acids: CASSIRRGAKTVEQYF. In DNA form, the CDR3 reads TGTGCCAGCAGCATCAGGCGGGGGGCAAAAACGGTCGAGCAGTACTTC.